A selection of T cell receptor beta chains follows, all from one sample in a study of blood T cell repertoires in COVID-19. Generated by immunoSEQ multiplex PCR, the TCRdb table keeps only in-frame clones and is missing some. Altogether some 200,000 clones are present, 65% to 90% being singletons, with the ten largest covering approximately 12%. The specimen was PBMCs or T cells enriched from blood (not recorded which). The receptors originated from a man aged 40-50 years who had recovered from COVID-19. Both conserved end residues are part of each CDR3. The order of the fields is clone size, D gene, J gene, V gene, CDR3 DNA, CDR3 protein. The D gene is left open where the match is weak. Some rows have no size entry. The others give once, few or many, or a class for an expanded clone.

clone size: NA; D gene: NA; J gene: TRBJ1-1; V gene: TRBV6-2/TRBV6-3; CDR3 DNA: TGTGTCAGCAGCCCTCGAACAGAACGCGATGACACTGAAGCTTTCTTT; CDR3 protein: CVSSPRTERDDTEAFF
clone size: NA; D gene: TRBD1; J gene: TRBJ1-6; V gene: TRBV20-1; CDR3 DNA: TGCAGTGCTAGGCATACGACAGGGACACACTTT; CDR3 protein: CSARHTTGTHF
clone size: NA; D gene: NA; J gene: TRBJ1-5; V gene: TRBV30; CDR3 DNA: TGTGCCTGGAAAGGTGAGGGCAATCAGCCCCAGCATTTT; CDR3 protein: CAWKGEGNQPQHF
clone size: NA; D gene: TRBD2; J gene: TRBJ2-3; V gene: TRBV9; CDR3 DNA: TGTGCCAGCAGCGCGACTAGCGGGGGCACAGATACGCAGTATTTT; CDR3 protein: CASSATSGGTDTQYF
clone size: NA; D gene: NA; J gene: TRBJ2-1; V gene: TRBV9; CDR3 DNA: TGTGCCAGCAGCGTAGAGATAAAACAACTAAACAATGAGCAGTTCTTC; CDR3 protein: CASSVEIKQLNNEQFF
clone size: NA; D gene: NA; J gene: TRBJ2-2; V gene: TRBV27; CDR3 DNA: TGTGCCAGCAGTTTCGGCGGTAACACCGGGGAGCTGTTTTTT; CDR3 protein: CASSFGGNTGELFF
clone size: NA; D gene: TRBD2; J gene: TRBJ2-3; V gene: TRBV7-3; CDR3 DNA: TGTGCCAGCAGCTCCTCCGTTCGACTAGCGGGAGGGGGGGCAGATACGCAGTATTTT; CDR3 protein: CASSSSVRLAGGGADTQYF
clone size: NA; D gene: TRBD1; J gene: TRBJ1-5; V gene: TRBV3-1/TRBV3-2; CDR3 DNA: TGTGCCAGCAGCCAAGAAACAGGGGGCAGCAATCAGCCCCAGCATTTT; CDR3 protein: CASSQETGGSNQPQHF
clone size: once; D gene: NA; J gene: TRBJ2-7; V gene: TRBV11-2; CDR3 DNA: TGTGCCAGCAGAAACAGGGCGTCGGGCTACGAGCAGTACTTC; CDR3 protein: CASRNRASGYEQYF
clone size: NA; D gene: NA; J gene: TRBJ1-2; V gene: TRBV5-1; CDR3 DNA: TGCGCCAGCAGCTTTGGCACCCAGAAACAGTATGGCTACACCTTC; CDR3 protein: CASSFGTQKQYGYTF
clone size: once; D gene: NA; J gene: TRBJ1-2; V gene: TRBV3-1/TRBV3-2; CDR3 DNA: TGTGCCAGCAGCCAGGGAGACTATGGCTACACCTTC; CDR3 protein: CASSQGDYGYTF
clone size: once; D gene: TRBD1; J gene: TRBJ2-3; V gene: TRBV2; CDR3 DNA: TGTGCCAGCCAGACAGGGGGCGAGGCAGATACGCAGTATTTT; CDR3 protein: CASQTGGEADTQYF
clone size: once; D gene: TRBD2; J gene: TRBJ2-1; V gene: TRBV4-2; CDR3 DNA: TGTGCCAGCAGCCCCTTACTAGCGGGAGGCCGCAATGAGCAGTTCTTC; CDR3 protein: CASSPLLAGGRNEQFF
clone size: NA; D gene: NA; J gene: TRBJ1-2; V gene: TRBV7-2; CDR3 DNA: TGTGCCAGCAGCTTAGATTACAGTGCTATTGGCTACACCTTC; CDR3 protein: CASSLDYSAIGYTF
clone size: NA; D gene: NA; J gene: TRBJ2-5; V gene: TRBV7-2; CDR3 DNA: TGTGCCAGCAGCTTACAGGGACAAGAGACCCAGTACTTC; CDR3 protein: CASSLQGQETQYF
clone size: few; D gene: TRBD1; J gene: TRBJ2-7; V gene: TRBV11-2; CDR3 DNA: TGTGCCAGCAGCAAGCTGGGACAGGGCTACGAGCAGTACTTC; CDR3 protein: CASSKLGQGYEQYF
clone size: NA; D gene: TRBD1; J gene: TRBJ1-1; V gene: TRBV12-3/TRBV12-4; CDR3 DNA: TGTGCCAGCGTAACCACAGGGGGTACTGAAGCTTTCTTT; CDR3 protein: CASVTTGGTEAFF
clone size: NA; D gene: NA; J gene: TRBJ1-6; V gene: TRBV21-1; CDR3 DNA: TGTGCCAGCAGCAAAGAGGTTGGAAACAGGGGTACCTATAATTCACCCCTCCACTTT; CDR3 protein: CASSKEVGNRGTYNSPLHF
clone size: few; D gene: TRBD2; J gene: TRBJ2-1; V gene: TRBV7-3; CDR3 DNA: TGTGCCAGCAGCGTACATAGCGGGAGTGAGGGCGACAATGAGCAGTTCTTC; CDR3 protein: CASSVHSGSEGDNEQFF
clone size: NA; D gene: NA; J gene: TRBJ1-2; V gene: TRBV6-5; CDR3 DNA: TGTGCCAGCAGTTTTCAGGGGTCCTATGGCTACACCTTC; CDR3 protein: CASSFQGSYGYTF
clone size: NA; D gene: NA; J gene: TRBJ2-7; V gene: TRBV21-1; CDR3 DNA: TGTGCCAGCAGCAAAGGGGGGACAGCGTTCTCCTACGAGCAGTACTTC; CDR3 protein: CASSKGGTAFSYEQYF
clone size: NA; D gene: TRBD2; J gene: TRBJ2-5; V gene: TRBV30; CDR3 DNA: TGTGCCTGGAGTGTACGACTAGCGGGAGCGGAGACCCAGTACTTC; CDR3 protein: CAWSVRLAGAETQYF
clone size: NA; D gene: NA; J gene: TRBJ2-1; V gene: TRBV7-3; CDR3 DNA: TGTGCCAGCAGCTTACTACACAGCACCGACGAGCAGTTCTTC; CDR3 protein: CASSLLHSTDEQFF
clone size: NA; D gene: TRBD2; J gene: TRBJ2-7; V gene: TRBV30; CDR3 DNA: TGTGCCTGGAGGGGACTAGCGGGAGAGGGGTACGAGCAGTACTTC; CDR3 protein: CAWRGLAGEGYEQYF
clone size: NA; D gene: TRBD1; J gene: TRBJ2-7; V gene: TRBV27; CDR3 DNA: TGTGCCAGCAGTTTCTCGGGACAGTTATACGAGCAGTACTTC; CDR3 protein: CASSFSGQLYEQYF
clone size: NA; D gene: TRBD1; J gene: TRBJ1-1; V gene: TRBV5-1; CDR3 DNA: TGCGCCAGCAGCCTAATGACAGGGGACACTGAAGCTTTCTTT; CDR3 protein: CASSLMTGDTEAFF
clone size: NA; D gene: TRBD1; J gene: TRBJ2-7; V gene: TRBV5-1; CDR3 DNA: TGCGCCAGCAGCCAAACTACAGGGGGCATTGAGCAGTACTTC; CDR3 protein: CASSQTTGGIEQYF
clone size: NA; D gene: NA; J gene: TRBJ1-2; V gene: TRBV28; CDR3 DNA: TGTGCCAGCAGACCTACGGACAGCTACTATGGCTACACCTTC; CDR3 protein: CASRPTDSYYGYTF
clone size: NA; D gene: NA; J gene: TRBJ1-4; V gene: TRBV5-1; CDR3 DNA: TGCGCCAGCAGCTTGGGACAGCGTAATGAAAAACTGTTTTTT; CDR3 protein: CASSLGQRNEKLFF
clone size: NA; D gene: TRBD1; J gene: TRBJ1-4; V gene: TRBV14; CDR3 DNA: TGTGCCAGCAGCCAAGAAGGACAGGGGCGTGCGGAAAAACTGTTTTTT; CDR3 protein: CASSQEGQGRAEKLFF
clone size: NA; D gene: NA; J gene: TRBJ1-2; V gene: TRBV14; CDR3 DNA: TGTGCCAGCAGCCAAGATCCCCGGGGTTATGGCTACACCTTC; CDR3 protein: CASSQDPRGYGYTF
clone size: few; D gene: TRBD1; J gene: TRBJ1-4; V gene: TRBV4-3; CDR3 DNA: TGCGCCAGCAGCCAAGCGGCCGGGACAGATGAAAAACTGTTTTTT; CDR3 protein: CASSQAAGTDEKLFF
clone size: NA; D gene: NA; J gene: TRBJ2-1; V gene: TRBV6-4; CDR3 DNA: TGTGCCATCGTACCGGCGGAACTTTACAATGAGCAGTTCTTC; CDR3 protein: CAIVPAELYNEQFF
clone size: NA; D gene: TRBD1; J gene: TRBJ2-7; V gene: TRBV7-2; CDR3 DNA: TGTGCCAGCAGCTTAGAACAGGGGACCTACGAGCAGTACTTC; CDR3 protein: CASSLEQGTYEQYF
clone size: NA; D gene: TRBD2; J gene: TRBJ2-2; V gene: TRBV27; CDR3 DNA: TGTGCCACAAGAAGTAACCGGGACTACCTCACCGGGGAGCTGTTTTTT; CDR3 protein: CATRSNRDYLTGELFF
clone size: NA; D gene: NA; J gene: TRBJ1-5; V gene: TRBV2; CDR3 DNA: TGTGCCACCCAGAGACGAGGGAGCGGGCAGCCCCAGCATTTT; CDR3 protein: CATQRRGSGQPQHF
clone size: NA; D gene: NA; J gene: TRBJ1-2; V gene: TRBV7-3; CDR3 DNA: TGTGCCAGCAGCTTAACGGGGCAGGGTAGGGGCTACACCTTC; CDR3 protein: CASSLTGQGRGYTF
clone size: once; D gene: NA; J gene: TRBJ1-1; V gene: TRBV30; CDR3 DNA: TGTGCCTGGCTGCCGGGTCCCAAGGGAGACACTGAAGCTTTCTTT; CDR3 protein: CAWLPGPKGDTEAFF
clone size: once; D gene: NA; J gene: TRBJ1-1; V gene: TRBV3-1/TRBV3-2; CDR3 DNA: TGTGCCAGCAGCCAAAAGGACAGCTACACTGAAGCTTTCTTT; CDR3 protein: CASSQKDSYTEAFF
clone size: NA; D gene: NA; J gene: TRBJ2-3; V gene: TRBV5-1; CDR3 DNA: TGCGCCAGCAGCTTGTCGTCTTCAGATACGCAGTATTTT; CDR3 protein: CASSLSSSDTQYF
clone size: NA; D gene: TRBD2; J gene: TRBJ2-5; V gene: TRBV6-2/TRBV6-3; CDR3 DNA: TGTGCCAGCAGCCCCGGGACTAGCGGGTTGTACCAAGAGACCCAGTACTTC; CDR3 protein: CASSPGTSGLYQETQYF
clone size: NA; D gene: NA; J gene: TRBJ2-1; V gene: TRBV5-1; CDR3 DNA: TGCGCCAGCAGCTTGATAGAAGGGGTTACCAATGAGCAGTTCTTC; CDR3 protein: CASSLIEGVTNEQFF
clone size: NA; D gene: NA; J gene: TRBJ1-1; V gene: TRBV6-6; CDR3 DNA: TGTGCCAGCAGTGGCGGGGCGCGGAACACTGAAGCTTTCTTT; CDR3 protein: CASSGGARNTEAFF
clone size: once; D gene: TRBD1; J gene: TRBJ2-2; V gene: TRBV5-1; CDR3 DNA: TGCGCCAGCAGCTTGGTTCCAGGGGGTACTGCGAACACCGGGGAGCTGTTTTTT; CDR3 protein: CASSLVPGGTANTGELFF
clone size: NA; D gene: TRBD1; J gene: TRBJ2-1; V gene: TRBV5-1; CDR3 DNA: TGCGCCAGCAGCTTGGGGGACAGGGATCGTAATGAGCAGTTCTTC; CDR3 protein: CASSLGDRDRNEQFF